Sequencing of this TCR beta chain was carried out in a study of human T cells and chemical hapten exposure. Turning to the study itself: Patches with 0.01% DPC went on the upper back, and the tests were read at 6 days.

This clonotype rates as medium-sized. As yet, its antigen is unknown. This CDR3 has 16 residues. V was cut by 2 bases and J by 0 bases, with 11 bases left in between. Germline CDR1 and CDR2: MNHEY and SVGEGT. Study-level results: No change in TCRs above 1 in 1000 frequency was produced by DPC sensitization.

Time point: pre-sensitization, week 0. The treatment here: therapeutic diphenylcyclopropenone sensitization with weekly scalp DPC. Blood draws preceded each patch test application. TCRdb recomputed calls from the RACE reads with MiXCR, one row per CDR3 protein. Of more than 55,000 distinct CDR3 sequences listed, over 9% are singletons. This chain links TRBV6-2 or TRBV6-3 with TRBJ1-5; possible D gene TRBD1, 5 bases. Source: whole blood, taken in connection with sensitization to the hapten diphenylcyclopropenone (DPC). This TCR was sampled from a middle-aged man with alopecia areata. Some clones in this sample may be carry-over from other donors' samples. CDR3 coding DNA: TGTGCCAGCAGTTACGGTTACCAGGGTAGCAATCAGCCCCAGCATTTT. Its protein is CASSYGYQGSNQPQHF.